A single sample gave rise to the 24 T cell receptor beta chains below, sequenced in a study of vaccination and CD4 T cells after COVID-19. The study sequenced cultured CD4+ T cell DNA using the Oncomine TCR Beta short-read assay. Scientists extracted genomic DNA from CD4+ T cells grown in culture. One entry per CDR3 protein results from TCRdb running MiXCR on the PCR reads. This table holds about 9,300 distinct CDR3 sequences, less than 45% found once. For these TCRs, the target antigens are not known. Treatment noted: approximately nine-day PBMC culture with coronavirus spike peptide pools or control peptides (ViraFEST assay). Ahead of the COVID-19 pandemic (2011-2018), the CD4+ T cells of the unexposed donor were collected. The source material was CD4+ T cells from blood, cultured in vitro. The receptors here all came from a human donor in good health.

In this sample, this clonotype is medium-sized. CDR3 DNA sequence: TGTGCCAGCAGTTCGGGGGCCCCGGCTCAGCCCCAGCATTTT. Amino acid sequence: CASSSGAPAQPQHF. The chain couples TRBV27 to TRBJ1-5; maybe TRBD1 (6 bases). V was shortened by 4 bases and J by 6 bases, with 13 bases between the two germline ends. Germline V gives CDR1 MNHEY, CDR2 SMNVEV (reference sequence). The CDR3 extends over 14 amino acids.

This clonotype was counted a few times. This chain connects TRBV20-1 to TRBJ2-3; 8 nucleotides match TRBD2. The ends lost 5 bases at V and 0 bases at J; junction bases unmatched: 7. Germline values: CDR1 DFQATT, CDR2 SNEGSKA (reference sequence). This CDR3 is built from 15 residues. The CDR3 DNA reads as TGCAGTGCTCCAACTAGCGGTCTTAGCACAGATACGCAGTATTTT. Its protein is CSAPTSGLSTDTQYF.

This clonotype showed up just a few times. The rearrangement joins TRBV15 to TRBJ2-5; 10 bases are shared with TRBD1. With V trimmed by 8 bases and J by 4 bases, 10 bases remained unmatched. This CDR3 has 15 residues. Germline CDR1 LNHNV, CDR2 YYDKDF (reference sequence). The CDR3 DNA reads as TGTGCCACCGGCTCCCGGGACAGGGGACGAGAGACCCAGTACTTC. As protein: CATGSRDRGRETQYF.

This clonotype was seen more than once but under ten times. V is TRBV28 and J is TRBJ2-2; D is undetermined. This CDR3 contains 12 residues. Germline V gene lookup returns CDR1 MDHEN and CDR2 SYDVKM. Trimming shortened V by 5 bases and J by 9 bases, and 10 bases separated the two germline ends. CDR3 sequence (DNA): TGTGCCAGCAGTCCCCTTCGCTGGGAGCTGTTTTTT. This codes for CASSPLRWELFF.

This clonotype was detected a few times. The CDR3 nucleotides are TGTGCCAGCAGTCTCGACAGGGTAAGGAACGAGCAGTACTTC. It codes for CASSLDRVRNEQYF. V usage is TRBV27 and J usage is TRBJ2-7, with TRBD1 identical over 7 bases. CDR3 length: 14 amino acids. The germline V gene encodes CDR1 MNHEY and CDR2 SMNVEV (reference sequence). The V segment lost 5 bases and the J segment 5 bases; nucleotides outside the gene matches: 9.

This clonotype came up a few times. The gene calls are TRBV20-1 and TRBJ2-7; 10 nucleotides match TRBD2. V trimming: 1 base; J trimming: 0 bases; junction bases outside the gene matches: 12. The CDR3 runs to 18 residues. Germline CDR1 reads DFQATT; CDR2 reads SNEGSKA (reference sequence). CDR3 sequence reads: CSARVTPRTSGSSYEQYF. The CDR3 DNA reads TGCAGTGCTAGAGTCACACCTCGGACTAGCGGAAGCTCCTACGAGCAGTACTTC.

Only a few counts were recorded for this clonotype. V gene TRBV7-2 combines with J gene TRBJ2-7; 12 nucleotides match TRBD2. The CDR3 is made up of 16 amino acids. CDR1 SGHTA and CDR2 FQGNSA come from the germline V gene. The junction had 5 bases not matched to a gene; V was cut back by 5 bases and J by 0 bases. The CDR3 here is CASSVGLAGLSYEQYF. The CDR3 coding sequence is TGTGCCAGCAGCGTGGGACTAGCGGGCCTCTCCTACGAGCAGTACTTC. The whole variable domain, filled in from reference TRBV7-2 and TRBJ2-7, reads GAGVSQSPSNKVTEKGKDVELRCDPISGHTALYWYRQSLGQGLEFLIYFQGNSAPDKSGLPSDRFSAERTGGSVSTLTIQRTQQEDSAVYLCASSVGLAGLSYEQYFGPGTRLTVT.

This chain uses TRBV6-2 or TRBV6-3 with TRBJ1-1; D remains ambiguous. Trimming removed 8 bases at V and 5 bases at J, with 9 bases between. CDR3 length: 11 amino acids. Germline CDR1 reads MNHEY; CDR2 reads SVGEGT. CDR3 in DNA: TGTGCCAGCTCCTTGGGGACTGAAGCTTTCTTT. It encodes CASSLGTEAFF.

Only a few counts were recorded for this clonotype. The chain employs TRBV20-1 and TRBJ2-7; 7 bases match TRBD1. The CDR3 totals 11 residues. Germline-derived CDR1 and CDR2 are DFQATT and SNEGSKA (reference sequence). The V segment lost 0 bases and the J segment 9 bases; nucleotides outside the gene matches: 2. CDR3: CSARDRGPQYF. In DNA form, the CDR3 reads TGCAGTGCTAGAGATAGGGGGCCGCAGTACTTC.

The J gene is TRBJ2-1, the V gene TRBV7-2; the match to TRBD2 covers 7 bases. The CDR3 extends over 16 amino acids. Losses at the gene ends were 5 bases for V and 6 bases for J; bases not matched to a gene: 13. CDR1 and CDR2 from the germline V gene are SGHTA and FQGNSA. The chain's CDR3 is CASSAPLRLAGNEQFF. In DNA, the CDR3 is TGTGCCAGCAGCGCCCCTCTGCGACTAGCAGGCAATGAGCAGTTCTTC. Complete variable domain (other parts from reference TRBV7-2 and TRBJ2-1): GAGVSQSPSNKVTEKGKDVELRCDPISGHTALYWYRQSLGQGLEFLIYFQGNSAPDKSGLPSDRFSAERTGGSVSTLTIQRTQQEDSAVYLCASSAPLRLAGNEQFFGPGTRLTVL.

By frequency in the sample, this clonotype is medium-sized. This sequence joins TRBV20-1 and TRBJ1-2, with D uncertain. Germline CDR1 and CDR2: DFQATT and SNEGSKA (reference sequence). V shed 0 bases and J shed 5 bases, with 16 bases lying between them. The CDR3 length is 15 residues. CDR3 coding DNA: TGCAGTGCTAGAGATCTGGCAGCCCCAATATATGGCTACACCTTC. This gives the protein CSARDLAAPIYGYTF.

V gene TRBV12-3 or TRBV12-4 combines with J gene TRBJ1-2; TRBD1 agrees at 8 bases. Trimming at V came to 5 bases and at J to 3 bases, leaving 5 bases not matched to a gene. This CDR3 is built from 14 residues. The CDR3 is CASSAGQGDYGYTF. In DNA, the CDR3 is TGTGCCAGCAGTGCTGGACAGGGTGACTATGGCTACACCTTC.

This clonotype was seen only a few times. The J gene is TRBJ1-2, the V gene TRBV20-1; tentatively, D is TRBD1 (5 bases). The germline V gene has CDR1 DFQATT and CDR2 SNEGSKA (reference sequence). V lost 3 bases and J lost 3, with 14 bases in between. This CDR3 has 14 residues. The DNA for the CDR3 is TGCAGTGCTAGGGATGGGGGATACGACTATGGCTACACCTTC. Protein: CSARDGGYDYGYTF.

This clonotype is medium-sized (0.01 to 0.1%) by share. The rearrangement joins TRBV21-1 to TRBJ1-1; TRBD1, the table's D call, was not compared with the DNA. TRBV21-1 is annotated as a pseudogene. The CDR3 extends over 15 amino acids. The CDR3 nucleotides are TGTGCCAGCACCTTTCAGGGACAGGGCCCCACTGAAGCTTTCTTT. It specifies CASTFQGQGPTEAFF.

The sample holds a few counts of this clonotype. CDR3 DNA: TGTGCCAGCAGCTCCAGACAGGGGGATTCACCCCTCCACTTT. It encodes CASSSRQGDSPLHF. V gene TRBV7-9 combines with J gene TRBJ1-6; 9 bases are shared with TRBD1. The ends lost 4 bases at V and 8 bases at J; junction bases unmatched: 3. The CDR3 is 14 residues long. From germline, CDR1 is SEHNR and CDR2 FQNEAQ (reference sequence).

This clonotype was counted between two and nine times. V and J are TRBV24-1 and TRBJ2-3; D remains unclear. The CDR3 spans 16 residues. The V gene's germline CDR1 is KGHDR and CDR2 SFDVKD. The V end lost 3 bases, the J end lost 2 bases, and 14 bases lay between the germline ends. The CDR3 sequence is CATSDTRRSTTDTQYF. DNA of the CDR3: TGTGCCACCAGTGATACTCGACGGTCCACCACAGATACGCAGTATTTT.

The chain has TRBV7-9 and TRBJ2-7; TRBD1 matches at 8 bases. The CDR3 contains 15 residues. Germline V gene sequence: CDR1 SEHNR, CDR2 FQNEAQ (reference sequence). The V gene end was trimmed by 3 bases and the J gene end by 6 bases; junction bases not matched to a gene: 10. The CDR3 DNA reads TGTGCCAGCAGCTTGGGGCAGGGGGCGATAGGCGAGCAGTACTTC. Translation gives CASSLGQGAIGEQYF.

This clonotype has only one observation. The CDR3 protein is CASSRPTGAWVILGDEQFF. The CDR3 bases are TGTGCCAGCAGCAGACCGACAGGCGCTTGGGTAATCCTAGGCGATGAGCAGTTCTTC. This chain links TRBV7-3 with TRBJ2-1; TRBD1 might be the D (6 bases). Per germline, CDR1 SGHTA and CDR2 FQGTGA. CDR3 size: 19 residues. Trimming took off 5 bases at V and 8 bases at J, with 31 bases between the two ends.

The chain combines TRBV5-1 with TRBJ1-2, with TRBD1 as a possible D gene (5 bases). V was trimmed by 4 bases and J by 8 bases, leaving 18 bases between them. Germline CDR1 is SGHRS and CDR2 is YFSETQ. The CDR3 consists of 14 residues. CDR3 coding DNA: TGCGCCAGCAGCGCCCAACGCACAGGAAAGGGCTACACCTTC. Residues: CASSAQRTGKGYTF.

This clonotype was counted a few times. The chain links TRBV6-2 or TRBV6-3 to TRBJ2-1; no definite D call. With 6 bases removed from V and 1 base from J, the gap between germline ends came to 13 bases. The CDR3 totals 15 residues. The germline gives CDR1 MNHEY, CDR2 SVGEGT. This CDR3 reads CASSPMWLSYNEQFF. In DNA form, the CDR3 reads TGTGCCAGCAGCCCAATGTGGCTTTCCTACAATGAGCAGTTCTTC.

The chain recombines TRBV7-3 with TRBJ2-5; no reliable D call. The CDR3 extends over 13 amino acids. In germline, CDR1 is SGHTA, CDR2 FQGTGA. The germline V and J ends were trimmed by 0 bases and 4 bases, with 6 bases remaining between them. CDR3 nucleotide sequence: TGTGCCAGCAGCTTAACGATGGGAGAGACCCAGTACTTC. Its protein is CASSLTMGETQYF.

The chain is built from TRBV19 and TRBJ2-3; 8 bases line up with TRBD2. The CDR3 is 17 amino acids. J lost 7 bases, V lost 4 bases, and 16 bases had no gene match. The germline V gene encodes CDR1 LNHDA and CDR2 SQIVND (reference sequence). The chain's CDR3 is CASSSGGRGGGVYTQYF. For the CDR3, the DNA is TGTGCCAGTAGTAGCGGGGGGAGGGGCGGCGGGGTATATACGCAGTATTTT.

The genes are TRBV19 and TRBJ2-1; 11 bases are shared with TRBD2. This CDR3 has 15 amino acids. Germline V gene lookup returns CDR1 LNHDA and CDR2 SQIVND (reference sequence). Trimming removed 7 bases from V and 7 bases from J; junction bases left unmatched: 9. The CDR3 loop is CASTPSASGRNEQFF. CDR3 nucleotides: TGTGCCAGTACCCCCTCAGCTAGCGGGAGGAATGAGCAGTTCTTC.

This CDR3 reads CASSPNNRANSPLHF. In DNA, the CDR3 is TGTGCCAGCTCTCCAAATAACAGGGCAAATTCACCCCTCCACTTT. This chain joins TRBV18 and TRBJ1-6; maybe TRBD1 (6 bases). Germline loops: CDR1 KGHSH, CDR2 LQKENI. The CDR3 length is 15 residues. Trimming removed 6 bases at V and 7 bases at J, with 16 bases between.